This T cell receptor (beta chain) was retrieved from a study of blood T cell repertoires in COVID-19 (TCRdb year 2020). About the investigation overall: The collaborator samples originated in the United States, Italy and Spain and spanned the acute and convalescent phases of COVID-19. The prospective study material was composed of cDNA or gDNA derived from T cells, B-cell-depleted T cells, or PBMCs. The dataset comprised deeply sampled blood TCRbeta repertoires from subjects exposed to, actively infected with, or recovered from COVID-19. The repertoires were released in a freely available public database intended as a resource for research on the immune response to SARS-CoV-2. The samples were drawn from the first 160 participants of the ongoing ImmuneRACE study and from 1,254 subjects provided by 6 global collaborators. Nearly every sample came with metadata listing a de-identified subject ID, COVID-19 status, age in years and sex. Where available, HLA class I and class II types were taken from metadata supplied by the sample provider and were not determined by assay-based typing.

Enrolling through a virtual design, the prospective study's participants ranged in age from roughly 18 to 89 years and lived across roughly 24 United States geographic areas. In the prospective study, cohorts were assigned on the basis of participant-reported clinical history obtained from a screening survey and a study questionnaire. Recovered participants in ImmuneRACE Cohort 3 were defined as having two consecutive negative NP/OP PCR tests, clearance from a healthcare professional, or resolution of symptoms. Each participant in the prospective study had whole blood, serum and a nasopharyngeal or oropharyngeal swab collected by mobile phlebotomists. Over a roughly 2-month period, participants in the prospective study had the option of providing additional blood draws and questionnaires. Prospective study blood samples were shipped either frozen or at room temperature before DNA extraction. The immunoSEQ Assay, a bias-controlled multiplex PCR, was used to amplify TCRbeta CDR3 regions from genomic DNA. For the original study's pipeline: Nucleated cell counts per sample were estimated from amplification of reference gene primers within the assay. To quantify the absolute abundance of each unique TCRbeta CDR3 rearrangement, sequence reads were collapsed and filtered. Productive Simpson clonality was computed per sample as the square root of Simpson's diversity index over productive rearrangements. TCRdb mirrors the immuneACCESS table, restricted to in-frame sequences. Some clones are absent from its copies; in checked studies, under half trace to an unresolved V gene, and the reason for the others is unknown. V, J and clone size derive from that table, while D and trimming were established from the DNA sequence. This sample gives roughly 140,000 clones in total; approximately 80% of them show up just once. 6.2% of the sample belongs to the ten largest clones.

The CDR3 has 11 amino acids, counting the end cysteine and phenylalanine. Only the CDR3 part of the read is kept: 33 bases, read in frame from the first base. CDR1 and CDR2, looked up from the germline V gene, are SGHTS and YDEGEE. The junction shows trimming of 7 bases on V and 8 bases on J, plus 12 bases between the germline ends. Regarding this clone: Its specific antigen is unknown. Qualities for individual bases were not recorded, and no much larger clone is one base off.

The research as a whole found: The quantity of clinical and demographic metadata differed by source and by participant and was supplied without curation.

This chain is built from TRBV5-8 and TRBJ1-2; the best D guess is TRBD1, with 5 bases matching. The sequenced sample consisted of PBMCs or T cells enriched from blood (not recorded which). This TCR derives from a woman in her forties who had recovered from COVID-19. The sequence in DNA is TGTGCCAGCTCCACAGGTTTCGGCTACACCTTC. This encodes CASSTGFGYTF.